This passage covers 27 T cell receptor beta chains from one sample sequenced in a study of blood T cell repertoires in COVID-19 (dated by TCRdb to about 2020). The library was produced with the immunoSEQ multiplex PCR assay. TCRdb took this table from immuneACCESS and kept in-frame rearrangements with V and J called. Such tables lack part of the clones; where checked against another copy, unresolved V genes explain under half of the gap, and the rest is unexplained. The sample contains hundreds of thousands of clones, roughly nine tenths of them found a single time. The ten largest clones take up over 0.95% of the sample. Material for sequencing was PBMCs or T cells enriched from blood (not recorded which). The receptor set was obtained from a man younger than 35 who had recovered from COVID-19.

The CDR3 sequence is CASSGTSGEYNEQFF. The CDR3 DNA reads as TGTGCCAGCAGCGGGACTAGCGGGGAATACAATGAGCAGTTCTTC. The chain carries TRBV7-2 and TRBJ2-1, with 13 bases that match TRBD2. The J segment lost 4 bases and the V segment lost 5 bases, leaving 2 bases of the junction unmatched. Looked up from germline, CDR1 is SGHTA and CDR2 is FQGNSA. This CDR3 region has 15 residues.

This chain uses TRBV9 with TRBJ2-7; 9 bases line up with TRBD1. V was pared by 5 bases and J by 8 bases, with 14 bases of the junction left unmatched. The V gene's germline CDR1 is SGDLS and CDR2 YYNGEE. This CDR3 has 15 amino acids. The CDR3 region has the DNA TGTGCCAGCAGGGGACCGGGACAGGGAAATCGTAAGCAGTACTTC. It specifies CASRGPGQGNRKQYF.

The chain joins TRBV6-2 or TRBV6-3 to TRBJ1-5; D is ambiguous. Germline CDR1 reads MNHEY; CDR2 reads SVGEGT. CDR3 length equals 12 residues. Trimming removed 6 bases from V and 3 bases from J, with 6 bases in between. CDR3 protein: CASSVNNQPQHF. The CDR3 nucleotides read TGTGCCAGCAGCGTCAACAATCAGCCCCAGCATTTT.

The V gene is TRBV3-1 (or the pseudogene TRBV3-2), the J gene TRBJ1-6; TRBD1 might be the D (5 bases). This CDR3 region has 16 residues. Germline V lookup: CDR1 LGHDT, CDR2 YNNKEL (reference sequence). The germline V and J ends were trimmed by 1 base and 7 bases, with 14 bases remaining between them. The CDR3 sequence is CASSQVYGGGNSPLHF. The CDR3 bases are TGTGCCAGCAGCCAAGTTTACGGGGGAGGGAATTCACCCCTCCACTTT.

The count of this clone is one. The chain links TRBV6-5 to TRBJ2-7; TRBD1 matches 12 bases. The length of the CDR3 is 15 residues. Germline-derived CDR1 and CDR2 are MNHEY and SVGAGI. V gave up 2 bases and J gave up 7 bases; unmatched junction bases: 6. CDR3 residues: CASSYGTGGSGEQYF. The DNA of the CDR3 is TGTGCCAGCAGTTACGGGACAGGGGGCTCGGGTGAGCAGTACTTC.

This clone was seen once. The chain carries TRBV19 and TRBJ1-2, with D perhaps matching TRBD1 (5 bases). Germline V gene data show CDR1 as LNHDA and CDR2 as SQIVND (reference sequence). Deletions cut 5 bases from V and 5 bases from J, with 18 bases between. The CDR3 is made up of 15 amino acids. The CDR3 reads CASSWTSRDRYGYTF. Here the CDR3 DNA reads TGTGCCAGTAGTTGGACGTCCAGGGATAGATATGGCTACACCTTC.

This chain links TRBV7-9 with TRBJ2-7; a possible D gene is TRBD1 (6 bases). V was shortened by 1 base and J by 1 base, with 8 bases between the two germline ends. Germline V gene lookup returns CDR1 SEHNR and CDR2 FQNEAQ (reference sequence). The CDR3 covers 14 residues. As DNA, the CDR3 is TGTGCCAGCAGCTTAGACAGGGTTTCCTACGAGCAGTACTTC. Amino acids: CASSLDRVSYEQYF. Filled out from reference TRBV7-9 and TRBJ2-7, the complete variable domain reads DTGVSQNPRHKITKRGQNVTFRCDPISEHNRLYWYRQTLGQGPEFLTYFQNEAQLEKSRLLSDRFSAERPKGSFSTLEIQRTEQGDSAMYLCASSLDRVSYEQYFGPGTRLTVT.

V and J are TRBV30 and TRBJ2-7; D is unresolved. This CDR3 has 11 residues. Germline lookup yields CDR1 GTSNPN and CDR2 SVGIG (reference sequence). Trimming pared 0 bases from V and 3 bases from J, leaving 3 bases between. CDR3 bases: TGTGCCTGGAGTGTGTACTACGAGCAGTACTTC. Translating it yields CAWSVYYEQYF.

This sequence joins TRBV5-1 and TRBJ2-5; 7 bases match TRBD2. The V gene's germline CDR1 is SGHRS and CDR2 YFSETQ. V trimming: 0 bases; J trimming: 2 bases; junction bases outside the gene matches: 4. This CDR3 has 15 residues. CDR3: CASSLAGGKQETQYF. The CDR3 nucleotides are TGCGCCAGCAGCTTGGCGGGGGGAAAACAAGAGACCCAGTACTTC.

The chain employs TRBV29-1 and TRBJ2-3; D gene unclear. This CDR3 is built from 10 residues. Germline V gives CDR1 SQVTM, CDR2 ANQGSEA. V was cut by 8 bases and J by 0 bases, with 3 bases left in between. CDR3 bases: TGCAGCTATAGCACAGATACGCAGTATTTT. It specifies CSYSTDTQYF.

The chain uses TRBV27 and TRBJ1-5, with a tentative D call TRBD1 (6 bases). Between the trimmed V and J ends, which lost 8 bases and 0 bases, there was a span of 11 bases. Germline CDR1 and CDR2: MNHEY and SMNVEV (reference sequence). The CDR3 consists of 14 residues. The CDR3 sequence is CASSDSYSNQPQHF. The CDR3 DNA follows: TGTGCCAGCTCGGACAGCTATAGCAATCAGCCCCAGCATTTT.

The chain couples TRBV5-5 to TRBJ2-2, with D uncertain. The V end was cut by 1 base, the J end by 1 base, with 8 bases between. The length of the CDR3 is 15 residues. Germline values: CDR1 SGHKS, CDR2 YYEKEE (reference sequence). The CDR3 here is CASSLNLGNTGELFF. Here the CDR3 DNA reads TGTGCCAGCAGCTTGAATCTAGGGAACACCGGGGAGCTGTTTTTT.

With respect to this clone: This specimen includes other DNA sequences encoding the same CDR3. The V and J genes are TRBV5-1 and TRBJ2-1; TRBD2 matches 7 bases. From germline, CDR1 is SGHRS and CDR2 YFSETQ. The CDR3 contains 15 residues. Germline trimming cut 0 bases from V and 1 base from J; bases unmatched to any gene: 1. CDR3 residues: CASSLEGGSYNEQFF. DNA of the CDR3: TGCGCCAGCAGCTTGGAGGGAGGGTCCTACAATGAGCAGTTCTTC.

The V and J genes are TRBV5-5 and TRBJ1-5; 9 nucleotides align to TRBD1. Germline loops: CDR1 SGHKS, CDR2 YYEKEE (reference sequence). After removal of 1 base from V and 0 bases from J, the junction contained 5 bases not matched to a gene. The CDR3 runs 17 residues. DNA for the CDR3: TGTGCCAGCAGCTTGCGGGACAGGGACCATAGCAATCAGCCCCAGCATTTT. Its translation: CASSLRDRDHSNQPQHF.

This clone appeared once. The chain recombines TRBV6-2 or TRBV6-3 with TRBJ2-5, with TRBD2 matching 12 bases. Per the germline V gene, CDR1 is MNHEY and CDR2 is SVGEGT. The CDR3 covers 20 residues. With 2 bases clipped from V and 0 bases from J, the junction kept 13 bases outside the gene matches. The CDR3 sequence is CASSYQGRLAGALDQETQYF. The CDR3 coding sequence is TGTGCCAGCAGTTACCAGGGTCGACTAGCGGGAGCTCTGGACCAAGAGACCCAGTACTTC.

The rearrangement links TRBV28 to TRBJ2-2, with unresolved D. This CDR3 has 13 amino acids. V lost 7 bases, J lost 1 base, and 7 bases lay in between. Per the germline V gene, CDR1 is MDHEN and CDR2 is SYDVKM. The CDR3 is CASIRGNTGELFF. In nucleotides, the CDR3 is TGTGCCAGCATTCGAGGGAACACCGGGGAGCTGTTTTTT. The whole variable domain, filled in from reference TRBV28 and TRBJ2-2, reads DVKVTQSSRYLVKRTGEKVFLECVQDMDHENMFWYRQDPGLGLRLIYFSYDVKMKEKGDIPEGYSVSREKKERFSLILESASTNQTSMYLCASIRGNTGELFFGEGSRLTVL.

The chain joins TRBV28 to TRBJ2-2; TRBD2 aligns across 12 bases. The CDR3 runs to 18 residues. Germline CDR1 MDHEN, CDR2 SYDVKM. V was pared by 4 bases and J by 0 bases, with 6 bases of the junction left unmatched. The CDR3 DNA reads TGTGCCAGCAGTTCTCCGGGACTAGCGGGCACGAACACCGGGGAGCTGTTTTTT. It translates to CASSSPGLAGTNTGELFF.

The chain recombines TRBV28 with TRBJ1-2; a possible D gene is TRBD1 (5 bases). Trimming pared 1 base from V and 4 bases from J, leaving 16 bases between. The CDR3 extends over 16 amino acids. In germline, CDR1 is MDHEN, CDR2 SYDVKM. The CDR3 sequence is CASSLFPPQGSYGYTF. CDR3 sequence (DNA): TGTGCCAGCAGTTTATTCCCCCCCCAGGGTAGCTATGGCTACACCTTC.

The sample holds a few counts of this clone. CDR3 DNA: TGCGCCAGCAGTCAAAGGTCGGCTAGCGGGAAAAGTTTGAATGAGCAGTTCTTC. Its translation: CASSQRSASGKSLNEQFF. This rearrangement joins TRBV23-1 to TRBJ2-1; TRBD2 aligns across 9 bases. TRBV23-1 is marked as an open reading frame, function uncertain. After removal of 2 bases from V and 7 bases from J, the junction contained 15 bases not matched to a gene. The CDR3 has 18 amino acids.

This sequence joins TRBV23-1 and TRBJ2-1; 10 bases align to TRBD1. TRBV23-1 is marked as an open reading frame, function uncertain. The CDR3 length is 19 residues. V dropped 2 bases and J dropped 6; count of bases not matched to a gene: 16. Written as DNA, the CDR3 is TGCGCCAGCAGTCAACGGCTAATAATCCGGGACAGGGGCGGCAATGAGCAGTTCTTC. Translated, it gives CASSQRLIIRDRGGNEQFF.

In this sample, this clone turned up once. This chain connects TRBV19 to TRBJ2-1; the D gene is possibly TRBD1 (5 bases). V was clipped by 3 bases and J by 9 bases, with 15 bases between them. The CDR3 extends over 14 amino acids. Germline V gene sequence: CDR1 LNHDA, CDR2 SQIVND (reference sequence). The CDR3 spells CASSIPVGQGEQFF. CDR3 coding DNA: TGTGCCAGTAGTATCCCCGTGGGGCAGGGTGAGCAGTTCTTC. The full variable domain, its missing parts supplied by reference TRBV19 and TRBJ2-1, is DGGITQSPKYLFRKEGQNVTLSCEQNLNHDAMYWYRQDPGQGLRLIYYSQIVNDFQKGDIAEGYSVSREKKESFPLTVTSAQKNPTAFYLCASSIPVGQGEQFFGPGTRLTVL.

This chain uses TRBV6-5 with TRBJ1-2, with TRBD1 matching 8 bases. The J segment lost 10 bases and the V segment lost 7 bases, leaving 11 bases of the junction unmatched. The CDR3 covers 13 residues. Looked up from germline, CDR1 is MNHEY and CDR2 is SVGAGI. DNA of the CDR3: TGTGCCAGCACCTTCGGACAGGGAAGGCCCTACACCTTC. Protein product: CASTFGQGRPYTF.

The CDR3: CASSPSLGGPGNYGYTF. For the CDR3, the DNA is TGTGCCAGCTCACCGTCTCTAGGGGGCCCCGGTAACTATGGCTACACCTTC. The chain has TRBV18 and TRBJ1-2; 7 bases align to TRBD1. The CDR3 runs to 17 residues. After removal of 3 bases from V and 1 base from J, the junction contained 11 bases not matched to a gene. Germline V gene sequence: CDR1 KGHSH, CDR2 LQKENI.

This clone appeared a few times. This chain joins TRBV7-6 and TRBJ1-6; a weak D match, TRBD1 (5 bases). The V end lost 4 bases, the J end lost 8 bases, and 15 bases lay between the germline ends. The CDR3 loop spans 15 amino acids. Germline V gene data show CDR1 as SGHVS and CDR2 as FNYEAQ. This CDR3 is CASSSAGTGDSPLHF. In DNA, the CDR3 is TGTGCCAGCAGCTCAGCCGGGACTGGGGATTCACCCCTCCACTTT.

This chain connects TRBV18 to TRBJ2-7; the D is unclear. The CDR3 runs to 15 residues. Trimming took off 3 bases at V and 3 bases at J, with 15 bases between the two ends. CDR1 is KGHSH and CDR2 is LQKENI in the germline V gene. The CDR3 DNA reads as TGTGCCAGCTCACCCACAGTTGGGCCGAACTACGAGCAGTACTTC. This encodes CASSPTVGPNYEQYF.

The CDR3 DNA is TGTGCCAGCAGCTTAACGACAGGGGTTGAGCAGTTCTTC. It translates to CASSLTTGVEQFF. The chain links TRBV7-3 to TRBJ2-1; TRBD1 matches at 8 bases. The V segment lost 0 bases and the J segment 9 bases; nucleotides outside the gene matches: 1. From germline, CDR1 is SGHTA and CDR2 FQGTGA. The CDR3 is made up of 13 amino acids. Drawing the rest from reference TRBV7-3 and TRBJ2-1, the complete variable domain is GAGVSQTPSNKVTEKGKYVELRCDPISGHTALYWYRQSLGQGPEFLIYFQGTGAADDSGLPNDRFFAVRPEGSVSTLKIQRTERGDSAVYLCASSLTTGVEQFFGPGTRLTVL.

V and J are TRBV7-9 and TRBJ1-6; D uncertain. V lost 1 base and J lost 4, with 5 bases in between. This CDR3 region has 14 residues. Germline V gene data show CDR1 as SEHNR and CDR2 as FQNEAQ (reference sequence). The CDR3 region is CASSLEQYNSPLHF. The CDR3 nucleotides are TGTGCCAGCAGCTTAGAACAATATAATTCACCCCTCCACTTT.